The 22 T cell receptor beta chains below were found in one sample sequenced in a study. TCRdb re-derived calls from the 5' RACE reads in MiXCR, one entry per CDR3 protein. The sample contains roughly 40,000 distinct CDR3 sequences, about 19% of which appear only once. The sample taken for sequencing was naive CD4+ T cells sorted from a lymph node. Subset noted: naive CD4+ T cells, CD4+CD45RA+CD25-. The receptor set was obtained from a female donor with breast cancer.

There are a few counts of this clonotype. The J gene is TRBJ2-4, the V gene TRBV10-2; TRBD1 matches at 8 bases. This CDR3 is 17 amino acids long. From germline, CDR1 is WSHSY and CDR2 SAAADI. Germline trimming cut 1 base from V and 4 bases from J; bases unmatched to any gene: 9. The CDR3 coding sequence is TGCGCCAGCAGTGAGTTGCCCCAGGGGGCTGAAAAAAACATTCAGTACTTC. This codes for CASSELPQGAEKNIQYF.

This sequence joins TRBV28 and TRBJ2-4; 9 bases line up with TRBD1. Germline values: CDR1 MDHEN, CDR2 SYDVKM. This CDR3 has 13 residues. Losses at the gene ends were 7 bases for V and 9 bases for J; bases not matched to a gene: 7. The CDR3 nucleotides read TGTGCCAGCATGCCGGGACAGGGTGTCATTCAGTACTTC. Its translation: CASMPGQGVIQYF.

This clonotype was counted a few times. The chain recombines TRBV7-9 with TRBJ2-7; D might be TRBD1 (6 bases). V lost 7 bases, J lost 3 bases, and 16 bases lay in between. CDR1 and CDR2 (germline): SEHNR, FQNEAQ (reference sequence). This CDR3 has 14 residues. The chain's CDR3 is CASNHADRNYEQYF. The CDR3 DNA sequence: TGTGCCAGCAACCATGCGGACAGAAACTACGAGCAGTACTTC.

The genes are TRBV25-1 and TRBJ2-1; D is ambiguous. CDR1 and CDR2 (germline): MGHDK, SYGVNS. The ends were cut back, 1 base at V and 0 bases at J, with 10 bases in the middle. This CDR3 contains 16 residues. In DNA form, the CDR3 reads TGTGCCAGCAGTGAATCAGGACCGAGCTCCTACAATGAGCAGTTCTTC. Protein: CASSESGPSSYNEQFF.

This clonotype was picked up a small number of times. The chain joins TRBV12-3 or TRBV12-4 to TRBJ1-5; no clear D. V was shortened by 9 bases and J by 0 bases, with 12 bases between the two germline ends. CDR3 length: 14 residues. The CDR3 region has the DNA TGTGCCAGTACTCGGGCAAATAGCAATCAGCCCCAGCATTTT. The encoded protein is CASTRANSNQPQHF.

At least ten counts were recorded for this clonotype. The rearrangement joins TRBV20-1 to TRBJ1-2; D call uncertain. CDR3 length equals 11 residues. Per the germline V gene, CDR1 is DFQATT and CDR2 is SNEGSKA (reference sequence). V lost 5 bases, J lost 3 bases, and 7 bases lay in between. CDR3 nucleotides: TGCAGTGCTCTGCCGGACTATGGCTACACCTTC. Amino acid sequence: CSALPDYGYTF.

Only a few counts were recorded for this clonotype. V is TRBV10-3 and J is TRBJ2-7; D ambiguous. Trimming took off 2 bases at V and 4 bases at J, with 6 bases between the two ends. This CDR3 has 12 residues. Germline V gene sequence: CDR1 ENHRY, CDR2 SYGVKD. This chain's CDR3 is CAISEEAYEQYF. CDR3 DNA sequence: TGTGCCATCAGTGAGGAGGCGTACGAGCAGTACTTC.

This clonotype has ten or more counts. The V gene is TRBV6-5, the J gene TRBJ2-3; unclear D gene. CDR3 length: 13 amino acids. From germline, CDR1 is MNHEY and CDR2 SVGAGI. V lost 5 bases, J lost 6 bases, and 12 bases lay in between. The CDR3 coding sequence is TGTGCCAGCAGTGCAAACAGTGCCGATACGCAGTATTTT. This codes for CASSANSADTQYF.

A few counts support this clonotype. The V call is TRBV7-9, the J call TRBJ1-6; TRBD1 agrees at 7 bases. Germline CDR1 SEHNR, CDR2 FQNEAQ (reference sequence). Germline trimming cut 2 bases from V and 4 bases from J; bases unmatched to any gene: 8. The CDR3 is 17 amino acids. The CDR3 protein is CASSLFGSGGYNSPLHF. CDR3 coding DNA: TGTGCCAGCAGCTTATTTGGTTCAGGGGGGTATAATTCACCCCTCCACTTT.

In its sample, this clonotype was seen many times. V is TRBV18 and J is TRBJ2-5, with no clear D. From germline, CDR1 is KGHSH and CDR2 LQKENI. This CDR3 contains 11 residues. V gave up 5 bases and J gave up 2 bases, with 3 bases separating them. This CDR3 reads CASSFQETQYF. CDR3 bases: TGTGCCAGCTCATTTCAAGAGACCCAGTACTTC.

With respect to this clonotype: The junction does not match germline at one end; this may be a read error. The J gene is TRBJ1-1, the V gene TRBV13; a weak D match, TRBD1 (6 bases). The CDR3 spans 15 residues. CDR1 is PRHDT and CDR2 is FYEKMQ in the germline V gene (reference sequence). As DNA, the CDR3 is TGTGCCTGCAGCTTAGGGGGGGCCCTAGGTACTGAAGCTTTCTTT. It is translated as CACSLGGALGTEAFF. The full variable domain, rest sourced from reference TRBV13 and TRBJ1-1, is AAGVIQSPRHLIKEKRETATLKCYPIPRHDTVYWYQQGPGQDPQFLISFYEKMQSDKGSIPDRFSAQQFSDYHSELNMSSLELGDSALYFCACSLGGALGTEAFFGQGTRLTVV.

This chain's CDR3 is CASSLLDFSSDEQYF. DNA for the CDR3: TGCGCCAGCAGCTTGCTCGACTTCTCTTCAGACGAGCAGTACTTC. V gene TRBV5-1 combines with J gene TRBJ2-7, with D unresolved. V lost 1 base, J lost 5 bases, and 16 bases lay in between. The CDR3 length is 15 residues. Germline V gene lookup returns CDR1 SGHRS and CDR2 YFSETQ.

There are many counts of this clonotype. The V gene is TRBV29-1, the J gene TRBJ1-4, with a possible D match to TRBD1 (6 bases). The CDR3 contains 13 residues. Between the trimmed V and J ends, which lost 7 bases and 2 bases, there was a span of 11 bases. The germline V gene encodes CDR1 SQVTM and CDR2 ANQGSEA. CDR3 amino acids: CSARGGTNEKLFF. Written as DNA, the CDR3 is TGCAGCGCTCGGGGGGGCACTAATGAAAAACTGTTTTTT. Together with reference TRBV29-1 and TRBJ1-4, the CDR3 gives the full variable domain: SAVISQKPSRDICQRGTSLTIQCQVDSQVTMMFWYRQQPGQSLTLIATANQGSEATYESGFVIDKFPISRPNLTFSTLTVSNMSPEDSSIYLCSARGGTNEKLFFGSGTQLSVL.

This clonotype was detected only once. This chain joins TRBV6-5 and TRBJ1-2, with D possibly TRBD1 on 6 matching bases. This CDR3 spans 12 amino acids. The ends were cut back, 5 bases at V and 5 bases at J, with 9 bases in the middle. Germline CDR1 is MNHEY and CDR2 is SVGAGI. For the CDR3, the DNA is TGTGCCAGCAGTAAACAGGGTTATGGCTACACCTTC. This codes for CASSKQGYGYTF.

Comment on this clonotype: With a much larger clone just one base away, this may be a read error. The rearrangement links TRBV5-4 to TRBJ2-7; tentative D call: TRBD2 (6 bases). V was clipped by 3 bases and J by 0 bases, with 10 bases between them. The length of the CDR3 is 14 residues. Germline CDR1 and CDR2: SGHNT and YYREEE (reference sequence). This CDR3 reads CASSSQLASYEQYV. DNA for the CDR3: TGTGCCAGCAGCTCTCAACTAGCCTCCTACGAGCAGTACGTC.

This clonotype was found a few times. CDR3 sequence: CSAQLTARSSYEQYF. The CDR3 DNA is TGCAGTGCTCAGTTGACCGCCAGATCCTCCTACGAGCAGTACTTC. V usage is TRBV20-1 and J usage is TRBJ2-7; D is ambiguous. CDR3 length: 15 residues. Germline CDR1 is DFQATT and CDR2 is SNEGSKA (reference sequence). Trimming removed 5 bases at V and 0 bases at J, with 17 bases between.

This clonotype has only a few counts. V usage is TRBV6-5 and J usage is TRBJ2-3; 7 positions match TRBD1. CDR1 MNHEY and CDR2 SVGAGI come from the germline V gene. Trimming removed 10 bases from V and 4 bases from J; junction bases left unmatched: 8. The CDR3 extends over 13 amino acids. For the CDR3, the DNA is TGTGCCACCTTCCGACAGGGTTCAGATACGCAGTATTTT. Residues: CATFRQGSDTQYF.

This clonotype was seen only a few times. V is TRBV7-9 and J is TRBJ1-1, with TRBD1 as a possible D gene (6 bases). The CDR3 loop spans 16 amino acids. Germline assignment: CDR1 SEHNR and CDR2 FQNEAQ (reference sequence). The ends were cut back, 8 bases at V and 5 bases at J, with 24 bases in the middle. CDR3 loop: CASSGAGPQRGTEAFF. The DNA for the CDR3 is TGTGCCAGCTCGGGTGCGGGGCCCCAAAGGGGGACTGAAGCTTTCTTT.

The V gene is TRBV19, the J gene TRBJ1-1; D unresolved. The germline V gene encodes CDR1 LNHDA and CDR2 SQIVND (reference sequence). Trimming cost V 8 bases and J 3 bases, with 10 bases left between them. CDR3 length equals 12 residues. CDR3 in DNA: TGTGCCAGTGGTGTAGAGGACACTGAAGCTTTCTTT. It yields the protein CASGVEDTEAFF.

This chain joins TRBV5-1 and TRBJ2-7; D might be TRBD1 (6 bases). This CDR3 has 14 residues. Germline loops: CDR1 SGHRS, CDR2 YFSETQ. V was pared by 2 bases and J by 5 bases, with 14 bases between. This CDR3 is CASSLQGGKNEQYF. The CDR3 DNA reads as TGCGCCAGCAGCTTACAGGGTGGAAAGAACGAGCAGTACTTC.

This clonotype was observed a handful of times. The V call is TRBV20-1, the J call TRBJ1-4; D is perhaps TRBD1 (6 bases). The germline gives CDR1 DFQATT, CDR2 SNEGSKA (reference sequence). This CDR3 region has 16 residues. CDR3 residues: CSPSDRLQGGYEKLFF. As DNA, the CDR3 is TGCAGCCCATCCGACAGGCTCCAGGGTGGATATGAAAAACTGTTTTTT.

This sequence joins TRBV9 and TRBJ2-1; 7 bases line up with TRBD1. Trimming cost V 0 bases and J 9 bases; bases outside gene matches: 15. Looked up from germline, CDR1 is SGDLS and CDR2 is YYNGEE. The CDR3 extends over 17 amino acids. DNA for the CDR3: TGTGCCAGCAGCGTAGCTACGGGACAGCTGGGGGTCAGTGAGCAGTTCTTC. Residues: CASSVATGQLGVSEQFF.